The following is a TCR beta chain sequence with its context. The data originate from a study of blood T cell repertoires in COVID-19. CDR1 is WSHSY and CDR2 is SAAADI in the germline V gene. This CDR3 contains 15 residues. V lost 0 bases and J lost 3; bases outside the gene matches: 5. Here immunoSEQ multiplex PCR was the method, and the copy in TCRdb shows in-frame clones only, minus some. The sample holds more than 150,000 clones, roughly 90% seen once. Material: peripheral blood. This clonotype originated in a man between 50 and 59 years old with acute or convalescent COVID-19. The gene calls are TRBV10-2 and TRBJ2-7; 7 nucleotides match TRBD2. CDR3 nucleotide sequence: TGCGCCAGCAGTGAGTCCCCGGGACTACACTACGAGCAGTACTTC. Translating it yields CASSESPGLHYEQYF.